This T cell receptor beta chain emerged from a study of cytomegalovirus exposure and HLA in healthy donors. Separate from the approximately 670-subject first cohort, the approximately 130-subject validation cohort was the one that the donors belonged to. TCRdb's copy holds only in-frame clones and misses some; the assay was immunoSEQ multiplex PCR. The sample comprises roughly 70,000 clones, 96% of which are singletons, and roughly 5% rests with the top ten. Sequenced input: PBMCs. This receptor was obtained from a woman between 18 and 30 years old in good health and CMV-seropositive.

The CDR3 loop reads CASSALGGLSEQFF. CDR3 coding DNA: TGTGCCAGCAGTGCCTTGGGGGGATTAAGTGAGCAGTTCTTC. V gene TRBV6-5 combines with J gene TRBJ2-1; TRBD2 might be the D (6 bases). Germline V gene lookup returns CDR1 MNHEY and CDR2 SVGAGI. The CDR3 spans 14 residues. With 5 bases removed from V and 9 bases from J, the gap between germline ends came to 17 bases.